This entry concerns a single T cell receptor beta chain. Antigen unknown. Generated by immunoSEQ multiplex PCR, the TCRdb table keeps only in-frame clones and is missing some. The sample has 60,000 to 75,000 clones, less than 85% seen once. The data originate from a study of radiotherapy plus CTLA-4 blockade in lung cancer. Background on the study: With 31% of patients having disease control, objective responses were seen in roughly 18%. Study-wide points: Radiotherapy with ipilimumab was followed by blood expansion of tumor-derived clones. The authors reported that early blood T cell clone dynamics, with interferon-beta, best predicted response.

Each patient with chemo-refractory metastatic non-small-cell lung cancer was treated with focal radiation plus CTLA-4 blockade using ipilimumab. The sample was peripheral blood, taken from a patient treated with radiotherapy plus ipilimumab. The sequence derives from a human donor with non-small cell lung cancer whose response to radiotherapy plus ipilimumab could not be evaluated. Some clones in this sample may be carry-over from other donors' samples.

Written as DNA, the CDR3 is TGTGCCAGCAGCGTAGGGGGGGAGAATTCACCCCTCCACTTT. Translating it yields CASSVGGENSPLHF. This chain uses TRBV9 with TRBJ1-6; a weak D match, TRBD1 (5 bases). Trimming left V 0 bases short and J 7 bases short, with 8 bases between. Looked up from germline, CDR1 is SGDLS and CDR2 is YYNGEE. The CDR3 covers 14 residues. Drawing the rest from reference TRBV9 and TRBJ1-6, the complete variable domain is DSGVTQTPKHLITATGQRVTLRCSPRSGDLSVYWYQQSLDQGLQFLIQYYNGEERAKGNILERFSAQQFPDLHSELNLSSLELGDSALYFCASSVGGENSPLHFGNGTRLTVT.